This TCR beta chain was captured in a study of technical replicates of blood from four donors. Germline CDR1 is LNHDA and CDR2 is SQIVND (reference sequence). The V gene lost 5 bases and the J gene lost 1 base, with 17 bases spanning the gap. The CDR3 sequence is 16 residues long. Produced via immunoSEQ multiplex PCR; TCRdb's table is partial and in-frame only. The profile covers more than 65,000 clones, with 91% appearing a single time and approximately 0.34% taken by the ten largest. This receptor was taken from a human donor in good health. Some clones in this sample may be carry-over from other donors' samples. The sequenced material came from T cells isolated from PBMCs. The chain joins TRBV19 to TRBJ1-2, with a tentative D call TRBD1 (6 bases). The CDR3 DNA follows: TGTGCCAGTAGTGCGGACAGCACCAGGATTAACTATGGCTACACCTTC. Its translation: CASSADSTRINYGYTF.